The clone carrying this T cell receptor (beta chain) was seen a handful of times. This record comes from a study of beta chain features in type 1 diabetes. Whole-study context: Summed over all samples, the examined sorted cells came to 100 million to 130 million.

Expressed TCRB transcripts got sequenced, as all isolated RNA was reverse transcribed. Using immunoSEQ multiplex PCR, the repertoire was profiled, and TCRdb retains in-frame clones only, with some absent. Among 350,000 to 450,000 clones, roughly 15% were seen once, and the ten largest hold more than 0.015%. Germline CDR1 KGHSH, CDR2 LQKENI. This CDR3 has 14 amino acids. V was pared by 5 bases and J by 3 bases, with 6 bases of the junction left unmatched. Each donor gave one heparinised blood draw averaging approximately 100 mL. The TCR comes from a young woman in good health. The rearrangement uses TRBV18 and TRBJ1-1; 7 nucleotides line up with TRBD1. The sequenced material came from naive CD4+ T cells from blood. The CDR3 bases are TGTGCCAGCTCAGTCCGACAGGGCGACACTGAAGCTTTCTTT. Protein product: CASSVRQGDTEAFF.